The present T cell receptor (beta chain) was sequenced within a study of blood T cell repertoires in COVID-19. Overall study context: Nucleic acid was either cDNA or gDNA, and it came from T cells, B-cell-depleted T cells, or PBMCs.

Measured with immunoSEQ multiplex PCR; TCRdb has only the in-frame clones, and not every one. The repertoire holds approximately 230,000 clones, with approximately 82% as singletons. Germline V lookup: CDR1 LNHDA, CDR2 SQIVND (reference sequence). CDR3 length: 15 amino acids. V lost 3 bases and J 0 bases, leaving 12 bases between the germline ends. Material for sequencing was PBMCs or T cells enriched from blood (not recorded which). The chain combines TRBV19 with TRBJ2-7; no firm D call. The sequence derives from a man in his forties or fifties who had recovered from COVID-19. The CDR3 loop is CASSIMALPSYEQYF. DNA for the CDR3: TGTGCCAGTAGTATCATGGCTCTCCCCTCCTACGAGCAGTACTTC.